One sample yielded the 7 T cell receptor beta chains listed below, sequenced in a study of blood T cell repertoires in COVID-19. Profiling relied on immunoSEQ multiplex PCR, and the TCRdb table lists in-frame clones only, not all of them. The sample shows around 700,000 clones, about 87% of them seen only once. Material: peripheral blood. Every receptor here comes from a woman younger than 35 with acute or convalescent COVID-19.

V usage is TRBV27 and J usage is TRBJ1-2; no clear D gene. This CDR3 is built from 14 residues. With 4 bases removed from V and 6 bases from J, the gap between germline ends came to 15 bases. Germline CDR1 MNHEY, CDR2 SMNVEV (reference sequence). CDR3 sequence (DNA): TGTGCCAGCAGTTGGAGTTATCAGAGGGATGGCTACACCTTC. Protein product: CASSWSYQRDGYTF.

The chain has TRBV12-3 or TRBV12-4 and TRBJ1-2; D not certain. With 6 bases removed from V and 4 bases from J, the gap between germline ends came to 9 bases. The CDR3 totals 12 residues. The CDR3 DNA reads TGTGCCAGCAGCAAAGGAGCCTATGGCTACACCTTC. It encodes CASSKGAYGYTF.

V is TRBV5-6 and J is TRBJ1-6; no clear D. The CDR3 loop spans 14 amino acids. Germline assignment: CDR1 SGHDT and CDR2 YYEEEE. The V end lost 4 bases, the J end lost 8 bases, and 13 bases lay between the germline ends. CDR3: CASSTNLGDSPLHF. The DNA for the CDR3 is TGTGCCAGCAGCACCAACCTGGGAGATTCACCCCTCCACTTT.

Details on this clone: Other DNA sequences in this sample translate to the same CDR3. The chain is built from TRBV7-3 and TRBJ2-2; D ambiguous. The CDR3 is 12 amino acids. Per germline, CDR1 SGHTA and CDR2 FQGTGA. V was clipped by 5 bases and J by 1 base, with 2 bases between them. The CDR3 reads CASSLNTGELFF. The CDR3 nucleotides are TGTGCCAGCAGCCTGAACACCGGGGAGCTGTTTTTT.

The V gene is TRBV29-1, the J gene TRBJ1-2; 12 positions match TRBD1. CDR1 is SQVTM and CDR2 is ANQGSEA in the germline V gene. The CDR3 has 13 amino acids. V was clipped by 8 bases and J by 6 bases; unmatched bases: 7. CDR3 amino acids: CSLGTGGADGYTF. CDR3 bases: TGCAGCCTAGGGACAGGGGGCGCGGATGGCTACACCTTC.

The rearrangement joins TRBV29-1 to TRBJ2-5, with a possible D match to TRBD1 (5 bases). Between the trimmed V and J ends, which lost 5 bases and 5 bases, there was a span of 21 bases. The germline CDR1 and CDR2 sequences are SQVTM and ANQGSEA. The CDR3 spans 15 residues. CDR3 residues: CSVMPPSGSGETQYF. The CDR3 nucleotides read TGCAGCGTTATGCCCCCCTCAGGGTCGGGTGAGACCCAGTACTTC.

V and J are TRBV5-1 and TRBJ2-5; D is perhaps TRBD1 (5 bases). CDR3 length: 14 residues. Germline V lookup: CDR1 SGHRS, CDR2 YFSETQ. Deletions cut 0 bases from V and 4 bases from J, with 10 bases between. The CDR3 DNA reads TGCGCCAGCAGCTTGGCGGGCCAGGGAGAGACCCAGTACTTC. This encodes CASSLAGQGETQYF.